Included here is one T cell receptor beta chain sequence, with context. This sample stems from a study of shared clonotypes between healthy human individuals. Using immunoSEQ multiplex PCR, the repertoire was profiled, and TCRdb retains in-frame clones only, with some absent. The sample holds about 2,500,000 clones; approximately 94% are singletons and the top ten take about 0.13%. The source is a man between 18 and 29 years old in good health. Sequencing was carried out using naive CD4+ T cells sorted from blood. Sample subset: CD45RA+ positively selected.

The CDR3 nucleotides read TGTGCCATCAGGCAGACTAGCGGGTTTGATACGCAGTATTTT. This translates into CAIRQTSGFDTQYF. This chain joins TRBV10-3 and TRBJ2-3, with TRBD2 matching 10 bases. The CDR3 loop spans 14 amino acids. Germline V lookup: CDR1 ENHRY, CDR2 SYGVKD. V shed 6 bases and J 6 bases; nucleotides not matched to a gene: 6.